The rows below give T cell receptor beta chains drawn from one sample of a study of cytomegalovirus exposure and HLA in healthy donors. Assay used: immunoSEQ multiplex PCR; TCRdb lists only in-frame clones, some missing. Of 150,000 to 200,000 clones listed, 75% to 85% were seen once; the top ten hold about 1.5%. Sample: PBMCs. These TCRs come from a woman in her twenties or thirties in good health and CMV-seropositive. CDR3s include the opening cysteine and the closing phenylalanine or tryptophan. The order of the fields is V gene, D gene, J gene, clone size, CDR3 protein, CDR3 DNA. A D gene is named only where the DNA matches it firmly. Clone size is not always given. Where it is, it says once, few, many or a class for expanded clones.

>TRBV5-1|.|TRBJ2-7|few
CASNRGGDYEQYF
TGCGCCAGCAACAGGGGGGGGGACTACGAGCAGTACTTC
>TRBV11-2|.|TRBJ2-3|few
CASSLNLLGQEGTDTQYF
TGTGCCAGCAGCTTAAATCTCCTTGGGCAGGAGGGCACAGATACGCAGTATTTT
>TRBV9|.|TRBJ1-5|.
CASSEGLHNQPQHF
TGTGCCAGCAGCGAGGGACTTCACAATCAGCCCCAGCATTTT
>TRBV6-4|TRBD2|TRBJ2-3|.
CASSREGGSTDTQYF
TGTGCCAGCAGTCGGGAGGGCGGGAGTACAGATACGCAGTATTTT
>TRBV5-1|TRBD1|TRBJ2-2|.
CASSSPGGAITGELFF
TGCGCCAGCAGCTCACCAGGGGGCGCGATCACCGGGGAGCTGTTTTTT
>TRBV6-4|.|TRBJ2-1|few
CAPHGAPDEQFF
TGTGCCCCCCATGGGGCCCCAGATGAGCAGTTCTTC
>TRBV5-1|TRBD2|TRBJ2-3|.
CASSWASGGTDTQYF
TGCGCCAGCAGCTGGGCTAGCGGGGGGACAGATACGCAGTATTTT
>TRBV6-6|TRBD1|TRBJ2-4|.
CASNDRDRGHIQYF
TGTGCCAGCAACGACCGGGACAGGGGACACATTCAGTACTTC
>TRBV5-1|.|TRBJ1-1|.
CASSLGSVNTEAFF
TGCGCCAGCAGCTTGGGCTCAGTGAACACTGAAGCTTTCTTT
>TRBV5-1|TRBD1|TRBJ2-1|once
CASSLSGTGPYNEQFF
TGCGCCAGCAGCTTGTCGGGGACAGGGCCCTACAATGAGCAGTTCTTC
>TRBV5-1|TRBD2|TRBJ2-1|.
CASSFAITSGSSNEQFF
TGCGCCAGCAGCTTTGCCATAACTAGCGGGAGTAGCAATGAGCAGTTCTTC
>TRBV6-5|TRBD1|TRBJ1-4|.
CASSYSAGGYEKLFF
TGTGCCAGCAGTTACTCGGCAGGGGGCTATGAAAAACTGTTTTTT
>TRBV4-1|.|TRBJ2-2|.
CASSHYSANTGELFF
TGCGCCAGCAGCCACTATAGCGCGAACACCGGGGAGCTGTTTTTT